Sequencing of this T cell receptor (beta chain) was carried out in a study of response to subunit inactivated influenza vaccine. This clonotype was counted only a few times. TCRdb recomputed calls from the RT-PCR reads with MiXCR, one row per CDR3 protein. Among about 190,000 distinct CDR3 sequences listed, approximately 15% were seen once. There are 19 residues in the CDR3. Per germline, CDR1 MNHEY and CDR2 SVGAGI. The V and J ends lost 0 bases and 2 bases, in that order; junction bases with no gene match: 13. The sequenced sample was CD8+ T cells sorted from PBMCs, obtained more than 4 days after vaccination. The rearrangement uses TRBV6-5 and TRBJ2-1, with 7 bases fitting TRBD2. This receptor was taken from a man aged 50 or older who received an inactivated influenza vaccine. The CDR3 region has the DNA TGTGCCAGCAGTTACTCCCCCCCTGAATCAGCGGGACCCTACAATGAGCAGTTCTTC. It codes for CASSYSPPESAGPYNEQFF.